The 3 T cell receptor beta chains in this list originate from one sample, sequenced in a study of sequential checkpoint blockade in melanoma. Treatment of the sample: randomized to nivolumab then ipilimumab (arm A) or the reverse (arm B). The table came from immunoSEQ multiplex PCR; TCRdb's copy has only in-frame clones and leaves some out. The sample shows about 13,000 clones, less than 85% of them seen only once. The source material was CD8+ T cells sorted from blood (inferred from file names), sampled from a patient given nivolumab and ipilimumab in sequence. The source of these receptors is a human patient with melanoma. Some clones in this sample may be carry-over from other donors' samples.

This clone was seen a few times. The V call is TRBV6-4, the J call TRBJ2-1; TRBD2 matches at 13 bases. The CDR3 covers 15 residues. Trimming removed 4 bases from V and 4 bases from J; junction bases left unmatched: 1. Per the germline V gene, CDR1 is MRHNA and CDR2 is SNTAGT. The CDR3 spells CASSATSGGYNEQFF. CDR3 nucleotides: TGTGCCAGCAGTGCGACTAGCGGGGGGTACAATGAGCAGTTCTTC.

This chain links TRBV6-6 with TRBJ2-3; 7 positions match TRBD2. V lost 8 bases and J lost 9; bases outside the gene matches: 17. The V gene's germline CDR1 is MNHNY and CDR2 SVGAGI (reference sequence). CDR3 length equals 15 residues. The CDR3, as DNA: TGTGCCAGCGCCCTTTTTGGACTAGATGAGCGCACGCAGTATTTT. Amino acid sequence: CASALFGLDERTQYF.

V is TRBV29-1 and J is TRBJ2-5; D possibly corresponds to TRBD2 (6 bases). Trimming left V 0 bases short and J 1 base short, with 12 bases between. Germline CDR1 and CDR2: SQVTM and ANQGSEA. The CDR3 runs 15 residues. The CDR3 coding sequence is TGCAGCGTTGAAGATTGGAGCGGGCGCCAAGAGACCCAGTACTTC. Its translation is CSVEDWSGRQETQYF.